The clone carrying this T cell receptor (beta chain) has a handful of counts. The antigen remains unidentified. At one boundary the junction diverges from the germline segment, which might be a read error. CDR3 size: 14 residues. The germline CDR1 and CDR2 sequences are SGHRS and YFSETQ. A second roughly 6 to 12 cycle PCR used barcoded and J-beta primers. Each cDNA molecule received a tag from a template-switch adaptor that had 12 random nucleotides. MiXCR was run by TCRdb on the 5' RACE reads, yielding one entry per CDR3 protein. The sample consists of around 1,900,000 distinct CDR3 sequences, 30% to 40% of them appearing once. This sample is part of a study of blood T cells in healthy people across ages. Background on the study: Researchers report that template switching captured about one barcoded beta molecule per two T cells.

General study findings and limits: Nothing was known about donor CMV status, and this possibly confounded expanded clonotype changes. Comparison with aged donors showed that long-lived donors had more naive CD4+ cells and higher diversity.

This receptor was obtained from a human donor in good health. The chain couples TRBV5-1 to TRBJ2-7; 11 bases line up with TRBD1. Sequencing was carried out using blood. The DNA of the CDR3 is TGTGCCAGCAGCTGGACAGGGGGCGACTACGAGCAGTACTTC. Residues: CASSWTGGDYEQYF.